The 31 T cell receptor beta chains listed next were all sequenced from one sample in a study of cytomegalovirus exposure and HLA in healthy donors. Using immunoSEQ multiplex PCR, the repertoire was profiled, and TCRdb retains in-frame clones only, with some absent. Seen here are around 61,000 clones, approximately 90% observed once, and the top ten hold around 1.1%. The sequencing sample was made of PBMCs. These TCRs come from a man aged 18 to 30 in good health and CMV-seronegative.

There are a few counts of this clone. Other DNA sequences in this specimen translate into the identical CDR3. This chain joins TRBV10-3 and TRBJ2-5, with 11 positions matching TRBD1. Germline V lookup: CDR1 ENHRY, CDR2 SYGVKD. Unmatched junction bases numbered 4, after V lost 8 bases and J lost 5 bases. This CDR3 region has 13 residues. In DNA form, the CDR3 reads TGTGCCATCGGGACAGGGGGGACGGAGACCCAGTACTTC. Translating gives CAIGTGGTETQYF.

The chain combines TRBV28 with TRBJ2-1; TRBD2 matches at 8 bases. V was clipped by 5 bases and J by 13 bases; unmatched bases: 7. CDR1 and CDR2 (germline): MDHEN, SYDVKM. The CDR3 covers 12 residues. CDR3: CASSRSAGEQFF. The CDR3 nucleotides read TGTGCCAGCAGTCGATCAGCGGGAGAACAGTTCTTC.

This sequence joins TRBV28 and TRBJ1-3, with D hard to call. V was pared by 3 bases and J by 4 bases, with 7 bases between. Germline CDR1 MDHEN, CDR2 SYDVKM. This CDR3 is 13 amino acids long. CDR3 bases: TGTGCCAGCAGTTTCGAGGAGGGAAACACCATATATTTT. Its protein is CASSFEEGNTIYF.

This chain connects TRBV15 to TRBJ1-4, with D unresolved. CDR1 is LNHNV, CDR2 YYDKDF, per germline (reference sequence). V was pared by 3 bases and J by 8 bases, with 19 bases between. The CDR3 runs 16 residues. CDR3 nucleotides: TGTGCCACCAGCAGGACTGGTGGCTCGAAAAAGGAAAAACTGTTTTTT. This sequence encodes CATSRTGGSKKEKLFF. Based on the CDR3 plus reference TRBV15 and TRBJ1-4, the full variable domain is DAMVIQNPRYQVTQFGKPVTLSCSQTLNHNVMYWYQQKSSQAPKLLFHYYDKDFNNEADTPDNFQSRRPNTSFCFLDIRSPGLGDTAMYLCATSRTGGSKKEKLFFGSGTQLSVL.

V is TRBV12-5 and J is TRBJ1-1; 7 positions agree with TRBD1. This CDR3 is 11 amino acids long. V lost 4 bases and J lost 9; bases outside the gene matches: 2. Looked up from germline, CDR1 is LGHNT and CDR2 is FRNRAP. Written as DNA, the CDR3 is TGTGCTAGTGGTTCGGACAGGAAAGCTTTCTTT. Amino acids: CASGSDRKAFF.

The CDR3 here is CASSRTEAEAFF. CDR3 DNA sequence: TGTGCCAGCAGCCGGACAGAGGCTGAAGCTTTCTTT. The chain links TRBV28 to TRBJ1-1, with D possibly matching TRBD1 (6 bases). Trimming shortened V by 6 bases and J by 6 bases, and 11 bases separated the two germline ends. CDR1 is MDHEN, CDR2 SYDVKM, per germline. This CDR3 has 12 residues. Drawing the rest from reference TRBV28 and TRBJ1-1, the complete variable domain is DVKVTQSSRYLVKRTGEKVFLECVQDMDHENMFWYRQDPGLGLRLIYFSYDVKMKEKGDIPEGYSVSREKKERFSLILESASTNQTSMYLCASSRTEAEAFFGQGTRLTVV.

The chain joins TRBV4-3 to TRBJ1-2; D might be TRBD1 (5 bases). V was trimmed by 1 base and J by 4 bases, leaving 13 bases between them. Per the germline V gene, CDR1 is LGHNA and CDR2 is YSLEER. The CDR3 consists of 15 residues. CDR3 nucleotides: TGCGCCAGCAGCCAAGTAGGAGGGGAGGGCTATGGCTACACCTTC. This translates into CASSQVGGEGYGYTF.

The V gene is TRBV2, the J gene TRBJ2-2; a possible D gene is TRBD2 (6 bases). Looked up from germline, CDR1 is SNHLY and CDR2 is FYNNEI. With 2 bases removed from V and 5 bases from J, the gap between germline ends came to 6 bases. The CDR3 is 13 residues long. CDR3 sequence (DNA): TGTGCCAGCAGTGAACTAGCGACCGGGGAGCTGTTTTTT. Protein sequence: CASSELATGELFF.

This clone appeared once. V gene TRBV7-3 combines with J gene TRBJ2-1; perhaps TRBD2 as D (5 bases). The germline gives CDR1 SGHTA, CDR2 FQGTGA. Trimming cost V 5 bases and J 0 bases, with 14 bases left between them. This CDR3 has 16 residues. The DNA of the CDR3 is TGTGCCAGCAGCAAAAGCGGAGCCAGCTCCTACAATGAGCAGTTCTTC. It specifies CASSKSGASSYNEQFF.

The chain is built from TRBV7-9 and TRBJ2-7, with 9 bases lining up with TRBD2. With V trimmed by 5 bases and J by 6 bases, 14 bases remained unmatched. The CDR3 extends over 16 amino acids. CDR1 and CDR2 from the germline V gene are SEHNR and FQNEAQ (reference sequence). The DNA for the CDR3 is TGTGCCAGCAGCGCTTTTCTAAGCGGGAGGAACGGCGAGCAGTACTTC. It codes for CASSAFLSGRNGEQYF.

This rearrangement joins TRBV4-1 to TRBJ1-5; D remains ambiguous. The CDR3 contains 15 residues. Trimming left V 0 bases short and J 3 bases short, with 9 bases between. Germline assignment: CDR1 MGHRA and CDR2 YSYEKL. The DNA of the CDR3 is TGCGCCAGCAGCCAAGATCTGGCAGACAATCAGCCCCAGCATTTT. Amino acids: CASSQDLADNQPQHF.

The rearrangement links TRBV7-2 to TRBJ2-6, with 8 bases matching TRBD1. This CDR3 region has 18 residues. Germline V gene data show CDR1 as SGHTA and CDR2 as FQGNSA. J gave up 1 base and V 4 bases, and 9 bases lay outside the gene matches. The CDR3 coding sequence is TGTGCCAGCAGCTATGTCCCAGGGGGCGGTTCTGGGGCCAACGTCCTGACTTTC. The encoded protein is CASSYVPGGGSGANVLTF.

V usage is TRBV19 and J usage is TRBJ1-3; possibly TRBD1 for D (6 bases). Trimming took 4 bases from V and 0 from J, leaving 13 bases between them. CDR3 length equals 16 residues. CDR1 is LNHDA and CDR2 is SQIVND in the germline V gene (reference sequence). This CDR3 reads CASSTLGHRSGNTIYF. CDR3 nucleotide sequence: TGTGCCAGTAGTACCCTGGGACATCGCTCTGGAAACACCATATATTTT.

The chain recombines TRBV4-3 with TRBJ2-3, with TRBD1 identical over 9 bases. Germline-derived CDR1 and CDR2 are LGHNA and YSLEER. Trimming cost V 6 bases and J 0 bases; bases outside gene matches: 16. CDR3 length: 19 residues. The CDR3, as DNA: TGCGCCAGCAGACTCTCTCCGGGACAGGGAATCTCTAGCACAGATACGCAGTATTTT. It is translated as CASRLSPGQGISSTDTQYF.

This clone was seen a few times. The chain is built from TRBV18 and TRBJ1-2; D not resolved. Germline V gene lookup returns CDR1 KGHSH and CDR2 LQKENI. This CDR3 is built from 12 residues. The V gene lost 5 bases and the J gene lost 4 bases, with 8 bases spanning the gap. The CDR3 loop reads CASSSNFYGYTF. DNA for the CDR3: TGTGCCAGCTCATCGAACTTCTATGGCTACACCTTC.

The chain joins TRBV28 to TRBJ1-5; TRBD1 might be the D (6 bases). From germline, CDR1 is MDHEN and CDR2 SYDVKM. V dropped 8 bases and J dropped 0 bases, with 14 bases sitting between them. The CDR3 length is 15 residues. CDR3: CASGGGGGSNQPQHF. CDR3 in DNA: TGTGCCAGCGGGGGCGGGGGGGGTAGCAATCAGCCCCAGCATTTT.

Here the CDR3 DNA reads TGTGCCAGCAGTCTATCCGTGTACTACGAGCAGTACTTC. Its protein product is CASSLSVYYEQYF. The chain recombines TRBV28 with TRBJ2-7; D unclear. CDR1 and CDR2 from the germline V gene are MDHEN and SYDVKM. The CDR3 totals 13 residues. Between the trimmed V and J ends, which lost 5 bases and 3 bases, there was a span of 11 bases.

The V gene is TRBV4-1, the J gene TRBJ1-5, with TRBD1 identical over 7 bases. The CDR3 is made up of 18 amino acids. CDR1 and CDR2 (germline): MGHRA, YSYEKL. V gave up 3 bases and J gave up 5 bases; unmatched junction bases: 16. CDR3 sequence (DNA): TGCGCCAGCAGCCATTCTACTCCCCGACAGGGTGTGGATCAGCCCCAGCATTTT. Translating gives CASSHSTPRQGVDQPQHF.

V usage is TRBV9 and J usage is TRBJ2-3, with a possible D match to TRBD2 (5 bases). Germline V gene sequence: CDR1 SGDLS, CDR2 YYNGEE. The CDR3 is 17 residues long. V lost 4 bases, J lost 2 bases, and 20 bases lay in between. The CDR3 nucleotides read TGTGCCAGCAGCCTTCTACGGGATCTATCCTTCACAGATACGCAGTATTTT. Translation gives CASSLLRDLSFTDTQYF.

The chain links TRBV19 to TRBJ2-7, with D unclear. The CDR3 totals 13 residues. Trimming took off 5 bases at V and 1 base at J, with 9 bases between the two ends. CDR1 is LNHDA and CDR2 is SQIVND in the germline V gene (reference sequence). The CDR3 sequence: CASSETSSYEQYF. The DNA of the CDR3 is TGTGCCAGTAGTGAGACAAGTTCCTACGAGCAGTACTTC. The full variable domain, completed using reference TRBV19 and TRBJ2-7, is DGGITQSPKYLFRKEGQNVTLSCEQNLNHDAMYWYRQDPGQGLRLIYYSQIVNDFQKGDIAEGYSVSREKKESFPLTVTSAQKNPTAFYLCASSETSSYEQYFGPGTRLTVT.

The chain recombines TRBV5-1 with TRBJ2-7; D is unclear. Germline CDR1 and CDR2: SGHRS and YFSETQ. The CDR3 is made up of 18 amino acids. The ends were cut back, 0 bases at V and 2 bases at J, with 21 bases in the middle. CDR3 coding DNA: TGCGCCAGCAGCTTGGTGGGCCTAAATCGAGAGAACCCCTACGAGCAGTACTTC. This translates into CASSLVGLNRENPYEQYF.

The V gene is TRBV11-2, the J gene TRBJ1-4; possible D gene TRBD1, 6 bases. With 3 bases removed from V and 4 bases from J, the gap between germline ends came to 18 bases. Germline V gene sequence: CDR1 SGHAT, CDR2 FQNNGV. There are 17 residues in the CDR3. Here the CDR3 DNA reads TGTGCCAGCAGCTTGGGGACGGGGCAGGGGCTTAATGAAAAACTGTTTTTT. Amino acids: CASSLGTGQGLNEKLFF.

This chain connects TRBV28 to TRBJ2-3; 13 bases align to TRBD2. The CDR3 runs 17 residues. The V gene's germline CDR1 is MDHEN and CDR2 SYDVKM. Losses at the gene ends were 6 bases for V and 2 bases for J; bases not matched to a gene: 8. CDR3 coding DNA: TGTGCCAGCAGCCCAACTAGCGGGAGGGCACACACAGATACGCAGTATTTT. Residues: CASSPTSGRAHTDTQYF.

The J gene is TRBJ1-5, the V gene TRBV6-6, with D hard to call. Germline lookup yields CDR1 MNHNY and CDR2 SVGAGI (reference sequence). This CDR3 spans 15 amino acids. Trimming took 2 bases from V and 3 from J, leaving 11 bases between them. CDR3 residues: CASSYGGGPNQPQHF. As DNA, the CDR3 is TGTGCCAGCAGTTACGGAGGAGGGCCCAATCAGCCCCAGCATTTT.

The CDR3 loop reads CASSLGPGSGNTIYF. The CDR3, as DNA: TGTGCCAGCAGCTTAGGACCGGGCTCTGGAAACACCATATATTTT. The rearrangement joins TRBV7-2 to TRBJ1-3, with D hard to call. The CDR3 sequence is 15 residues long. Looked up from germline, CDR1 is SGHTA and CDR2 is FQGNSA. With 1 base removed from V and 0 bases from J, the gap between germline ends came to 7 bases.

The chain combines TRBV7-2 with TRBJ2-7, with 7 bases that match TRBD2. The ends lost 5 bases at V and 2 bases at J; junction bases unmatched: 9. There are 15 residues in the CDR3. Germline assignment: CDR1 SGHTA and CDR2 FQGNSA. The CDR3 reads CASSPTRGKTYEQYF. The CDR3 nucleotides are TGTGCCAGCAGCCCCACGCGGGGGAAGACCTACGAGCAGTACTTC.

The chain combines TRBV19 with TRBJ1-2, with 9 nucleotides matching TRBD1. The J segment lost 8 bases and the V segment lost 11 bases, leaving 12 bases of the junction unmatched. The CDR3 runs 13 residues. CDR1 and CDR2 (germline): LNHDA, SQIVND (reference sequence). CDR3 sequence: CASDRGQGRGYTF. The CDR3 coding sequence is TGTGCCTCCGATCGAGGACAGGGGCGAGGCTACACCTTC.

The chain is built from TRBV7-8 and TRBJ2-5, with 7 bases matching TRBD2. The CDR3 is 16 residues long. Germline CDR1 reads SGHVS; CDR2 reads FQNEAQ. With V trimmed by 7 bases and J by 3 bases, 14 bases remained unmatched. CDR3 sequence: CASNPGDPAGKETQYF. DNA for the CDR3: TGTGCCAGCAACCCCGGCGACCCAGCGGGAAAAGAGACCCAGTACTTC.

This chain connects TRBV6-6 to TRBJ2-1; maybe TRBD2 (6 bases). CDR1 and CDR2 from the germline V gene are MNHNY and SVGAGI (reference sequence). The V end was cut by 8 bases, the J end by 2 bases, with 10 bases between. The CDR3 runs 13 residues. The CDR3 reads CASSSVAYNEQFF. CDR3 coding DNA: TGTGCCAGCTCTAGCGTAGCCTACAATGAGCAGTTCTTC.

The chain couples TRBV7-9 to TRBJ2-7, with 9 positions matching TRBD1. Germline lookup yields CDR1 SEHNR and CDR2 FQNEAQ (reference sequence). After removal of 3 bases from V and 0 bases from J, the junction contained 3 bases not matched to a gene. CDR3 length equals 15 residues. CDR3: CASSFPDRGSYEQYF. The CDR3 DNA reads as TGTGCCAGCAGCTTCCCGGACAGGGGCTCCTACGAGCAGTACTTC.

In nucleotides, the CDR3 is TGTGCCAGCAGTTCCTCCCCTATCGGAGGTCCCGATACGCAGTATTTT. It yields the protein CASSSSPIGGPDTQYF. This chain joins TRBV27 and TRBJ2-3; tentative D call: TRBD2 (5 bases). The CDR3 totals 16 residues. The germline gives CDR1 MNHEY, CDR2 SMNVEV (reference sequence). V lost 4 bases and J lost 6, with 20 bases in between.